The rows below give T cell receptor beta chains drawn from one sample of a study of blood T cell repertoires in COVID-19. The assay was immunoSEQ multiplex PCR, and TCRdb's table has in-frame clones only and misses some. The sample consists of about 240,000 clones, around 85% of them appearing once. Sequenced input: peripheral blood. These receptors all stem from a woman older than 75 with acute or convalescent COVID-19. Each CDR3 is given with its conserved first and last residue. The order of the fields is CDR3 length, J gene, D gene, clone size, V gene, CDR3 DNA, CDR3 protein. D genes are given only for firm matches. Size tells how often a clone was seen (once, few, many) or the class of an expanded clone, and some rows leave it out.

CDR3 length: 12
J gene: TRBJ2-1
D gene: .
clone size: .
V gene: TRBV19
CDR3 DNA: TGTGCCAGTAGCACCTGGACATCTGAGCAGTTCTTC
CDR3 protein: CASSTWTSEQFF

CDR3 length: 14
J gene: TRBJ1-5
D gene: TRBD1
clone size: .
V gene: TRBV6-1
CDR3 DNA: TGTGCCAGCACCATGGGACAGGGGAATCAGCCCCAGCATTTT
CDR3 protein: CASTMGQGNQPQHF

CDR3 length: 15
J gene: TRBJ1-1
D gene: .
clone size: .
V gene: TRBV20-1
CDR3 DNA: TGCAGTGCTAGTGGGGGCGGAAACAGGAACACTGAAGCTTTCTTT
CDR3 protein: CSASGGGNRNTEAFF

CDR3 length: 15
J gene: TRBJ2-5
D gene: TRBD1
clone size: .
V gene: TRBV5-5
CDR3 DNA: TGTGCCAGCAGCTCCGGGACAGGGATTTTGGAGACCCAGTACTTC
CDR3 protein: CASSSGTGILETQYF

CDR3 length: 17
J gene: TRBJ2-2
D gene: .
clone size: .
V gene: TRBV18
CDR3 DNA: TGTGCCAGCTCACTCACAACGGCAGGGACGAACACCGGGGAGCTGTTTTTT
CDR3 protein: CASSLTTAGTNTGELFF

CDR3 length: 14
J gene: TRBJ1-4
D gene: .
clone size: .
V gene: TRBV10-2
CDR3 DNA: TGCGCCAGCAGTGAGCCGTTCGGGGGAGAAAAACTGTTTTTT
CDR3 protein: CASSEPFGGEKLFF

CDR3 length: 15
J gene: TRBJ2-3
D gene: TRBD1
clone size: .
V gene: TRBV30
CDR3 DNA: TGTGCCTGGAGTGTTTCGAGGGGGCTTGGAGATACGCAGTATTTT
CDR3 protein: CAWSVSRGLGDTQYF

CDR3 length: 14
J gene: TRBJ2-1
D gene: TRBD1
clone size: .
V gene: TRBV5-1
CDR3 DNA: TGCGCCAGCAGCTTGGGGGACAGTTACAATGAGCAGTTCTTC
CDR3 protein: CASSLGDSYNEQFF

CDR3 length: 14
J gene: TRBJ1-1
D gene: .
clone size: .
V gene: TRBV30
CDR3 DNA: TGTGCCTGGAGTTCCACCAGGGTCGGAACTGAAGCTTTCTTT
CDR3 protein: CAWSSTRVGTEAFF

CDR3 length: 15
J gene: TRBJ1-2
D gene: TRBD1
clone size: .
V gene: TRBV2
CDR3 DNA: TGTGCCAGCAGTGAAGCGACTACAGGGGGGGGAGGCTACACCTTC
CDR3 protein: CASSEATTGGGGYTF

CDR3 length: 16
J gene: TRBJ1-1
D gene: .
clone size: .
V gene: TRBV30
CDR3 DNA: TGTGCCTGGAGCCGGCCCTTAGACATGGAAAACACTGAAGCTTTCTTT
CDR3 protein: CAWSRPLDMENTEAFF

CDR3 length: 12
J gene: TRBJ1-2
D gene: .
clone size: .
V gene: TRBV3-1/TRBV3-2
CDR3 DNA: TGTGCCAGCAGCAGGGGTAACTATGGCTACACCTTC
CDR3 protein: CASSRGNYGYTF

CDR3 length: 18
J gene: TRBJ1-5
D gene: .
clone size: .
V gene: TRBV7-3
CDR3 DNA: TGTGCCAGCAGTCACCCCAAAGGGGCCAACCATAGCAATCAGCCCCAGCATTTT
CDR3 protein: CASSHPKGANHSNQPQHF

CDR3 length: 12
J gene: TRBJ1-2
D gene: .
clone size: .
V gene: TRBV28
CDR3 DNA: TGTGCCAGCAGTTTGAGGTTGGCGGGCTACACCTTC
CDR3 protein: CASSLRLAGYTF

CDR3 length: 14
J gene: TRBJ1-5
D gene: TRBD1
clone size: .
V gene: TRBV6-5
CDR3 DNA: TGTGCCAGCAGTTCAAGACAGGGTAATCAGCCCCAGCATTTT
CDR3 protein: CASSSRQGNQPQHF

CDR3 length: 15
J gene: TRBJ1-5
D gene: TRBD1
clone size: .
V gene: TRBV28
CDR3 DNA: TGTGCCAGCAGTTCCCACACAGGGGCGGGTCAGCCCCAGCATTTT
CDR3 protein: CASSSHTGAGQPQHF

CDR3 length: 15
J gene: TRBJ1-6
D gene: .
clone size: .
V gene: TRBV6-5
CDR3 DNA: TGTGCCAGCAGTTACGAAGGGGGTCGCAATTCACCCCTCCACTTT
CDR3 protein: CASSYEGGRNSPLHF

CDR3 length: 13
J gene: TRBJ2-7
D gene: .
clone size: .
V gene: TRBV29-1
CDR3 DNA: TGCAGCGCCGAAGCGGAGGTCCCCCACGAGCAGTACTTC
CDR3 protein: CSAEAEVPHEQYF

CDR3 length: 15
J gene: TRBJ1-6
D gene: .
clone size: .
V gene: TRBV5-1
CDR3 DNA: TGCGCCAGCAGCCCGCAGCAGGGGAATAATTCACCCCTCCACTTT
CDR3 protein: CASSPQQGNNSPLHF

CDR3 length: 18
J gene: TRBJ2-3
D gene: .
clone size: .
V gene: TRBV19
CDR3 DNA: TGTGCCAGTAGTATAACCCTCACAGTGATACCTAGCACAGATACGCAGTATTTT
CDR3 protein: CASSITLTVIPSTDTQYF

CDR3 length: 15
J gene: TRBJ1-2
D gene: TRBD1
clone size: .
V gene: TRBV2
CDR3 DNA: TGTGCCAGCAGTCTCAGAGGAGCAGGGGGCCGCGGCTACACCTTC
CDR3 protein: CASSLRGAGGRGYTF

CDR3 length: 16
J gene: TRBJ1-5
D gene: .
clone size: .
V gene: TRBV6-1
CDR3 DNA: TGTGCCAGCAGTGAAAGGCGGGGATCCAGCAATCAGCCCCAGCATTTT
CDR3 protein: CASSERRGSSNQPQHF

CDR3 length: 15
J gene: TRBJ2-2
D gene: .
clone size: .
V gene: TRBV18
CDR3 DNA: TGTGCCAGCTCACCACCCGGGGGAGAGACCGGGGAGCTGTTTTTT
CDR3 protein: CASSPPGGETGELFF

CDR3 length: 14
J gene: TRBJ1-1
D gene: .
clone size: .
V gene: TRBV19
CDR3 DNA: TGTGCCAGTAGTAGACAGGTTATGAACACTGAAGCTTTCTTT
CDR3 protein: CASSRQVMNTEAFF

CDR3 length: 14
J gene: TRBJ1-6
D gene: .
clone size: .
V gene: TRBV7-9
CDR3 DNA: TGTGCCAGCAGCTTAACTACAGGCAATTCACCCCTCCACTTT
CDR3 protein: CASSLTTGNSPLHF

CDR3 length: 12
J gene: TRBJ1-2
D gene: .
clone size: .
V gene: TRBV7-9
CDR3 DNA: TGTGCCAGCAGCCGAGACAGCTATGGCTACACCTTC
CDR3 protein: CASSRDSYGYTF

CDR3 length: 14
J gene: TRBJ1-5
D gene: .
clone size: .
V gene: TRBV7-8
CDR3 DNA: TGTGCCAGCAGCCCCATCGCGAGCAATCAGCCCCAGCATTTT
CDR3 protein: CASSPIASNQPQHF

CDR3 length: 18
J gene: TRBJ2-6
D gene: .
clone size: .
V gene: TRBV28
CDR3 DNA: TGTGCCAGCAGTACCAACCGGAGAGGTCGCTCCGGGGCCAACGTCCTGACTTTC
CDR3 protein: CASSTNRRGRSGANVLTF

CDR3 length: 14
J gene: TRBJ2-4
D gene: .
clone size: .
V gene: TRBV5-4
CDR3 DNA: TGTGCCAGCAGCTTCGAGCTAGCCAAAAACATTCAGTACTTC
CDR3 protein: CASSFELAKNIQYF

CDR3 length: 15
J gene: TRBJ1-6
D gene: .
clone size: .
V gene: TRBV28
CDR3 DNA: TGTGCCAGCAGTTTTCCCAGGGGCGATAATTCACCCCTCCACTTT
CDR3 protein: CASSFPRGDNSPLHF

CDR3 length: 13
J gene: TRBJ2-2
D gene: .
clone size: .
V gene: TRBV5-1
CDR3 DNA: TGCGCCAGCAGCTACTGGAGCACCGGGGAGCTGTTTTTT
CDR3 protein: CASSYWSTGELFF

CDR3 length: 13
J gene: TRBJ2-2
D gene: .
clone size: .
V gene: TRBV7-3
CDR3 DNA: TGTGCCAGCAGCTTAGTCCGTTCCGGGGAGCTGTTTTTT
CDR3 protein: CASSLVRSGELFF

CDR3 length: 13
J gene: TRBJ2-3
D gene: .
clone size: .
V gene: TRBV7-2
CDR3 DNA: TGTACCAGCAGCTTACAGGGGACAGATACGCAGTATTTT
CDR3 protein: CTSSLQGTDTQYF

CDR3 length: 15
J gene: TRBJ2-5
D gene: .
clone size: .
V gene: TRBV27
CDR3 DNA: TGTGCCAGCAGTGCCCGCCCGGGATCTCAAGAGACCCAGTACTTC
CDR3 protein: CASSARPGSQETQYF

CDR3 length: 13
J gene: TRBJ1-1
D gene: TRBD1
clone size: .
V gene: TRBV28
CDR3 DNA: TGTGCCAGCAGTTGGGACAGGGACACTGAAGCTTTCTTT
CDR3 protein: CASSWDRDTEAFF

CDR3 length: 16
J gene: TRBJ2-2
D gene: TRBD1
clone size: .
V gene: TRBV4-2
CDR3 DNA: TGTGCCAGCAGCCGGGGACAGACTCTAAACACCGGGGAGCTGTTTTTT
CDR3 protein: CASSRGQTLNTGELFF

CDR3 length: 17
J gene: TRBJ2-2
D gene: TRBD1
clone size: .
V gene: TRBV19
CDR3 DNA: TGTGCCAGTAGTATGAGGTTAGGGACAGCCAACACCGGGGAGCTGTTTTTT
CDR3 protein: CASSMRLGTANTGELFF

CDR3 length: 14
J gene: TRBJ2-4
D gene: TRBD1
clone size: .
V gene: TRBV2
CDR3 DNA: TGTGCCAGCAGGGGGACAGGGGGCTTAAACATTCAGTACTTC
CDR3 protein: CASRGTGGLNIQYF

CDR3 length: 14
J gene: TRBJ1-2
D gene: TRBD1
clone size: few
V gene: TRBV18
CDR3 DNA: TGTGCCAGCTCACCACTACAGGGGTCATATGGCTACACCTTC
CDR3 protein: CASSPLQGSYGYTF

CDR3 length: 13
J gene: TRBJ1-2
D gene: TRBD1
clone size: .
V gene: TRBV2
CDR3 DNA: TGTGCCAGCAGACCGGGACAGGCTTATGGCTACACCTTC
CDR3 protein: CASRPGQAYGYTF

CDR3 length: 15
J gene: TRBJ2-7
D gene: TRBD1
clone size: few
V gene: TRBV6-6
CDR3 DNA: TGTGCCAGCACACCCGACAGGGGTCGTAGTTTCGAGCAGTACTTC
CDR3 protein: CASTPDRGRSFEQYF

CDR3 length: 15
J gene: TRBJ2-3
D gene: TRBD1
clone size: .
V gene: TRBV6-5
CDR3 DNA: TGTGCCAGCAGCCTACTCGGACAGGGAGGCGATACGCAGTATTTT
CDR3 protein: CASSLLGQGGDTQYF

CDR3 length: 16
J gene: TRBJ2-4
D gene: .
clone size: .
V gene: TRBV3-1/TRBV3-2
CDR3 DNA: TGTGCCAGCAGCCCCTCCCGCACATTAGCCAAAAACATTCAGTACTTC
CDR3 protein: CASSPSRTLAKNIQYF

CDR3 length: 13
J gene: TRBJ1-1
D gene: .
clone size: .
V gene: TRBV10-2
CDR3 DNA: TGCGCCAGCAGTGAGCGGGGGGGCACTGAAGCTTTCTTT
CDR3 protein: CASSERGGTEAFF

CDR3 length: 15
J gene: TRBJ2-7
D gene: .
clone size: .
V gene: TRBV28
CDR3 DNA: TGTGCCAGCAGTCCCTACGCTCTGGAGTTTTACGAGCAGTACTTC
CDR3 protein: CASSPYALEFYEQYF

CDR3 length: 17
J gene: TRBJ1-4
D gene: .
clone size: .
V gene: TRBV5-8
CDR3 DNA: TGTGCCACACCGAGGCGGGCCCCTCTTCGAACTAATGAAAAACTGTTTTTT
CDR3 protein: CATPRRAPLRTNEKLFF

CDR3 length: 15
J gene: TRBJ1-6
D gene: .
clone size: once
V gene: TRBV28
CDR3 DNA: TGTGCCAGCAGCGGATGGGGGGTGAGAAATTCACCCCTCCACTTT
CDR3 protein: CASSGWGVRNSPLHF

CDR3 length: 15
J gene: TRBJ2-5
D gene: TRBD2
clone size: .
V gene: TRBV3-1/TRBV3-2
CDR3 DNA: TGTGCCAGCAGCCAAGGAAGCGGGGGGGCCGAGACCCAGTACTTC
CDR3 protein: CASSQGSGGAETQYF

CDR3 length: 13
J gene: TRBJ2-7
D gene: .
clone size: once
V gene: TRBV10-2
CDR3 DNA: TGCGCCAGCAAGCTCCAGGGGAGCTACGAGCAGTACTTC
CDR3 protein: CASKLQGSYEQYF